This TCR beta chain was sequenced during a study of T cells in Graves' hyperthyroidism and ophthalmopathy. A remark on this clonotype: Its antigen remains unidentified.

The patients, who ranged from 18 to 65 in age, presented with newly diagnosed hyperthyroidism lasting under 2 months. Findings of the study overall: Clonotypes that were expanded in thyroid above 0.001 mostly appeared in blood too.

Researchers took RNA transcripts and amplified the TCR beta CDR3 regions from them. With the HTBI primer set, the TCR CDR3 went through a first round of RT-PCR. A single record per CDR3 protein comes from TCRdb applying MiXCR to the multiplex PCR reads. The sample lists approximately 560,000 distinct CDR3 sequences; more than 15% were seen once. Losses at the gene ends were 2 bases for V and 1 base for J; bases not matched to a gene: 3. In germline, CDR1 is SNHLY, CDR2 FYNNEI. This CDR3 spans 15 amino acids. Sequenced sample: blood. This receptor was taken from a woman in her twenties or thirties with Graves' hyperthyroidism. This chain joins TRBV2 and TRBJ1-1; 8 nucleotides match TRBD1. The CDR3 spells CASSEHGTGNTEAFF. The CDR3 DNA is TGTGCCAGCAGTGAACACGGGACAGGGAACACTGAAGCTTTCTTT.